Below, one TCR beta chain is given with its context. What it recognizes is unknown. These data come from a study of T cells in localized non-small cell lung cancer. Only in-frame clones appear in the TCRdb table, and some are missing; sequencing was by immunoSEQ multiplex PCR. The sample lists 75,000 to 95,000 clones; roughly 86% were seen once. Trimming left V 3 bases short and J 6 bases short, with 11 bases between. The length of the CDR3 is 14 residues. Per the germline V gene, CDR1 is LNHDA and CDR2 is SQIVND (reference sequence). Study-wide points: Appearances in adjacent lung were noted for a median 57 of the top 100 tumor clones.

The J gene is TRBJ2-2, the V gene TRBV19; TRBD1 might be the D (6 bases). The clonotype was recovered from a man aged 40 to 70 with stage I squamous cell lung carcinoma. The sample was peripheral blood, taken before any cancer treatment. CDR3 region: CASSIRQVAGELFF. The CDR3 DNA is TGTGCCAGTAGTATCCGACAGGTTGCCGGGGAGCTGTTTTTT.